Listed below are T cell receptor beta chains from one sample, sequenced in a study of molecular identifiers for immune sequencing clone quantification. TCRdb reanalysed the PCR reads using MiXCR and keeps one entry per CDR3 protein. Of about half a million distinct CDR3 sequences in the sample, 20% to 25% were seen once. Sample: naive CD8+ T cells from blood, with Jurkat cell RNA spiked in. The receptors originated from a human donor in good health. Some libraries in this study had Jurkat cell RNA spiked in. Each CDR3 is given with its conserved first and last residue.

CASSSQGAGYEQYF,TRBJ2-7,TRBV13
CASSGDRKTYEQYF,TRBJ2-7,TRBV6-6
CASSHRRGGQQYF,TRBJ2-7,TRBV14
CASSETRNTDTQYF,TRBJ2-3,TRBV5-1
CASSMGTRGAGELFF,TRBJ2-2,TRBV19
CASMEPNTGELFF,TRBJ2-2,TRBV6-2/TRBV6-3
CASSLEAPDTQYF,TRBJ2-3,TRBV7-9
CATSDPTDPKNIQHF,TRBJ2-4,TRBV24-1
CASSSNPGTGNEQFF,TRBJ2-1,TRBV27
CAIRDGMNTEAFF,TRBJ1-1,TRBV10-3
CASSIYPGGYEQYF,TRBJ2-7,TRBV5-4
CASIPLASGITDTQYF,TRBJ2-3,TRBV6-1
CASSLVDGGNTQYF,TRBJ2-3,TRBV7-9
CATGESGQGILGETQYF,TRBJ2-5,TRBV24-1
CSVEERDNYNEQFF,TRBJ2-1,TRBV29-1
CASSPRFTGAFDEQYF,TRBJ2-7,TRBV5-4
CATARSLGPNEQFF,TRBJ2-1,TRBV12-3/TRBV12-4
CASSRRDTTYEQYF,TRBJ2-7,TRBV13
CASRTTEDYEQYF,TRBJ2-7,TRBV6-5
CASSSDRGYSYEQYF,TRBJ2-7,TRBV6-5
CASSYVGGNTEAFF,TRBJ1-1,TRBV6-2/TRBV6-3
CASSFSGSAYNEQFF,TRBJ2-1,TRBV12-3/TRBV12-4
CASSYSPQGMDTEAFF,TRBJ1-1,TRBV6-5
CASSWAATNYGYTF,TRBJ1-2,TRBV27
CSARALAATYEQYF,TRBJ2-7,TRBV20-1
CASSGQRTYEQYF,TRBJ2-7,TRBV12-3/TRBV12-4
CASSGGTSYYEQYF,TRBJ2-7,TRBV9
CACNGGGPGDTQYF,TRBJ2-3,TRBV12-3/TRBV12-4
CASSFDRLAGGLDTQYF,TRBJ2-3,TRBV12-3/TRBV12-4